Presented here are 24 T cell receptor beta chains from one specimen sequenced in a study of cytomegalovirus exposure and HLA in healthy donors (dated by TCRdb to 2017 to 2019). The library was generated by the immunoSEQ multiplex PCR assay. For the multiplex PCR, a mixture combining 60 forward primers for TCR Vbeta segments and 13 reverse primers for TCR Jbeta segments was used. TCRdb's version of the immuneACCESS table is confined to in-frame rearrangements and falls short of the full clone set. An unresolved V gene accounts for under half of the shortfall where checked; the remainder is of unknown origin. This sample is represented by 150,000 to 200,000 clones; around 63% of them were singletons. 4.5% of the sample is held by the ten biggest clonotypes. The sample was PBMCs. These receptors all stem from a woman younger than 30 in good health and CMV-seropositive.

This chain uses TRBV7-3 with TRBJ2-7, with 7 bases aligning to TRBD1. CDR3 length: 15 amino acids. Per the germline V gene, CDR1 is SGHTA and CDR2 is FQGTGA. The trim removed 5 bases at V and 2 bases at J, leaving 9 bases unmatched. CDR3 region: CASSLDRVGTYEQYF. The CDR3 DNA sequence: TGTGCCAGCAGCCTCGACAGGGTGGGGACCTACGAGCAGTACTTC. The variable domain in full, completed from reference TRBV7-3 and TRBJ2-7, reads GAGVSQTPSNKVTEKGKYVELRCDPISGHTALYWYRQSLGQGPEFLIYFQGTGAADDSGLPNDRFFAVRPEGSVSTLKIQRTERGDSAVYLCASSLDRVGTYEQYFGPGTRLTVT.

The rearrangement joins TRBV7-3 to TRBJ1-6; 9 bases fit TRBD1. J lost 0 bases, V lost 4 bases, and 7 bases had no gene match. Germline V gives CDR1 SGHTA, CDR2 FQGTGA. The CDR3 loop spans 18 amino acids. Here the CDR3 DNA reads TGTGCCAGCAGCTCGGGACAGGGAACCTTCTCCTATAATTCACCCCTCCACTTT. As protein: CASSSGQGTFSYNSPLHF.

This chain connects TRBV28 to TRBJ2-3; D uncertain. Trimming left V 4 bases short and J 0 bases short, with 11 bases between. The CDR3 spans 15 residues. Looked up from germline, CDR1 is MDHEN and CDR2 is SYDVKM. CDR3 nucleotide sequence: TGTGCCAGCAGTTCCAACTGGGCTAGCACAGATACGCAGTATTTT. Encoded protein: CASSSNWASTDTQYF.

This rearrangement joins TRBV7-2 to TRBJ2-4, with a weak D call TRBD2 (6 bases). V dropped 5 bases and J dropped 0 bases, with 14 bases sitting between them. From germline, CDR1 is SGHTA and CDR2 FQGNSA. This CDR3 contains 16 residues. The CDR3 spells CASSREGGKAKNIQYF. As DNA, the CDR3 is TGTGCCAGCAGCAGGGAAGGCGGGAAAGCCAAAAACATTCAGTACTTC. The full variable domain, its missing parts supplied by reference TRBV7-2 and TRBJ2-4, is GAGVSQSPSNKVTEKGKDVELRCDPISGHTALYWYRQSLGQGLEFLIYFQGNSAPDKSGLPSDRFSAERTGGSVSTLTIQRTQQEDSAVYLCASSREGGKAKNIQYFGAGTRLSVL.

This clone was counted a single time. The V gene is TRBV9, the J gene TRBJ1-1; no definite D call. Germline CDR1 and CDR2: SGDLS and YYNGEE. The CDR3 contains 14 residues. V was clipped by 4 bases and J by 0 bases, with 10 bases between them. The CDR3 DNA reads TGTGCCAGCAGCCCTACAGCTATGAACACTGAAGCTTTCTTT. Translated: CASSPTAMNTEAFF.

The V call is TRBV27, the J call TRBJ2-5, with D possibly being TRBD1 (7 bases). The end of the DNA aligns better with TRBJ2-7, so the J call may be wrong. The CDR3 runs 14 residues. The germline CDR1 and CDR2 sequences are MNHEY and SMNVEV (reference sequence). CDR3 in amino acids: CASSDGQEGNEQYF. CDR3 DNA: TGTGCCAGCAGCGATGGACAGGAGGGGAACGAGCAGTACTTC.

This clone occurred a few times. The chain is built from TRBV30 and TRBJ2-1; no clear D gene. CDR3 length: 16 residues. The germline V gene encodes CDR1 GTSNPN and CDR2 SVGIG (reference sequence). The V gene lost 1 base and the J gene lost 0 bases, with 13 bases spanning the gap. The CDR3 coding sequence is TGTGCCTGGAGTGGTCGTGGCTTCCCCTCCTACAATGAGCAGTTCTTC. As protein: CAWSGRGFPSYNEQFF.

CDR3 region: CASSELETVNSPLHF. The CDR3 coding sequence is TGTGCCAGCAGTGAATTGGAGACAGTAAATTCACCCCTCCACTTT. The gene calls are TRBV2 and TRBJ1-6; tentatively, D is TRBD1 (5 bases). This CDR3 spans 15 amino acids. The germline gives CDR1 SNHLY, CDR2 FYNNEI. V lost 2 bases to trimming and J lost 7 bases, with 12 bases between them.

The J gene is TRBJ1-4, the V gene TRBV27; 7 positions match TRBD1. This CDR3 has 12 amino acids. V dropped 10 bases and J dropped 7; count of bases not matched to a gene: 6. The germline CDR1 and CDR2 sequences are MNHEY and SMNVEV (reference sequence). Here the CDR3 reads CATRTGLEKLFF. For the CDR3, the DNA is TGTGCCACTCGGACAGGACTTGAAAAACTGTTTTTT.

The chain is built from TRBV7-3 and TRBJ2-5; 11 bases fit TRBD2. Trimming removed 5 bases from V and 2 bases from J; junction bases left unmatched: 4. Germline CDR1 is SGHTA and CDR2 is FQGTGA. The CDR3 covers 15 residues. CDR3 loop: CASSRLAGSQETQYF. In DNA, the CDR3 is TGTGCCAGCAGCAGACTAGCGGGATCTCAAGAGACCCAGTACTTC. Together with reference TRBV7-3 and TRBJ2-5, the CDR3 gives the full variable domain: GAGVSQTPSNKVTEKGKYVELRCDPISGHTALYWYRQSLGQGPEFLIYFQGTGAADDSGLPNDRFFAVRPEGSVSTLKIQRTERGDSAVYLCASSRLAGSQETQYFGPGTRLLVL.

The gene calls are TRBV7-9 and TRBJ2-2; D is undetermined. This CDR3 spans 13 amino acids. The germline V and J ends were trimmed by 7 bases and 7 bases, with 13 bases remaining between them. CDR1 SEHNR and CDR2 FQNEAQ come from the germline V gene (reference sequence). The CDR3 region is CASNQTPGGELFF. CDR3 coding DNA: TGTGCCAGCAACCAAACCCCCGGCGGGGAGCTGTTTTTT.

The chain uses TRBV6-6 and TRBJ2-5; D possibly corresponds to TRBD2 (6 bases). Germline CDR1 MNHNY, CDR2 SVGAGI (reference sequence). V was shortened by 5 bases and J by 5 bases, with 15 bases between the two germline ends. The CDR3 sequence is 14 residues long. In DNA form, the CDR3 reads TGTGCCAGCAGTGGAGGGGAGGTACCCGAGACCCAGTACTTC. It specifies CASSGGEVPETQYF.

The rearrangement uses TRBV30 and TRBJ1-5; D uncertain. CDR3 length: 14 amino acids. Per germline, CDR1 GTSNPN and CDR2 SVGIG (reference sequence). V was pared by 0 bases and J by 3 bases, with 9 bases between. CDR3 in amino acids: CAWSVGAFNQPQHF. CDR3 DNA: TGTGCCTGGAGTGTTGGAGCTTTCAATCAGCCCCAGCATTTT.

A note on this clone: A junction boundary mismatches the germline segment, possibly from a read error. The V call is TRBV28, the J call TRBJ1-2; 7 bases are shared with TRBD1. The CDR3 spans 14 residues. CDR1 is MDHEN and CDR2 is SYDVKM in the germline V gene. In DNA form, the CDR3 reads TGTGCCAGCAGGGGTACCGGGACAGTCTATGGCTACTCCTTC. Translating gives CASRGTGTVYGYSF.

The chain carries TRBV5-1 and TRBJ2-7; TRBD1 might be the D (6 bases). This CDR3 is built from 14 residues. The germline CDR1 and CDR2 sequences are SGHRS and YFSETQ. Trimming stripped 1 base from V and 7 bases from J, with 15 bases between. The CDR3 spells CASSLLVRGEEQYF. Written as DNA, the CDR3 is TGCGCCAGCAGCTTGCTCGTCAGGGGAGAGGAGCAGTACTTC.

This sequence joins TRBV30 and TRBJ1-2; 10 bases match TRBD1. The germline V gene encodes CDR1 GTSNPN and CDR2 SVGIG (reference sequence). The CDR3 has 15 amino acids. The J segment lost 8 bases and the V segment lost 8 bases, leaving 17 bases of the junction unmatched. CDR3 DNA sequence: TGTGCCGGGGGGGACAGGGGCCGCCTCAATGGGGGCTACACCTTC. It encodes CAGGDRGRLNGGYTF.

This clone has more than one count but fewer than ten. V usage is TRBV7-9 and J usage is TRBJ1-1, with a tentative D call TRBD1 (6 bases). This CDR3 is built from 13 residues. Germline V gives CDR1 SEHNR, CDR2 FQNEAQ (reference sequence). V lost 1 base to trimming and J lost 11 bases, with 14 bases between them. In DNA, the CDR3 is TGTGCCAGCAGCTTAGAGGGGGAATTCGACGCTTTCTTT. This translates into CASSLEGEFDAFF.

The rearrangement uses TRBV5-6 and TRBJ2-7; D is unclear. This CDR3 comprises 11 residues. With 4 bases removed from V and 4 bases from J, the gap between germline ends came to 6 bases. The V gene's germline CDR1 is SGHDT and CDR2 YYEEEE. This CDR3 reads CASSLGYEQYF. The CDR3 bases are TGTGCCAGCAGCCTAGGTTACGAGCAGTACTTC.

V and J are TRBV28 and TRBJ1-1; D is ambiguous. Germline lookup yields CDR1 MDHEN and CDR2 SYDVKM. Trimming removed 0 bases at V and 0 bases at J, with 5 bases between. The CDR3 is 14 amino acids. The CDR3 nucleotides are TGTGCCAGCAGTTTATGGCGGGTGAACACTGAAGCTTTCTTT. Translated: CASSLWRVNTEAFF.

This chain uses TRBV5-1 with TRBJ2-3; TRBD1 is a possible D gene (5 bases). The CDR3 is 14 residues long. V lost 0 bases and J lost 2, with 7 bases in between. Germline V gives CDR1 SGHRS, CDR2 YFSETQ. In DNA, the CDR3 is TGCGCCAGCAGCTTGGGACAGTACACAGATACGCAGTATTTT. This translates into CASSLGQYTDTQYF. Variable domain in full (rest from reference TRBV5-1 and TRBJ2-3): KAGVTQTPRYLIKTRGQQVTLSCSPISGHRSVSWYQQTPGQGLQFLFEYFSETQRNKGNFPGRFSGRQFSNSRSEMNVSTLELGDSALYLCASSLGQYTDTQYFGPGTRLTVL.

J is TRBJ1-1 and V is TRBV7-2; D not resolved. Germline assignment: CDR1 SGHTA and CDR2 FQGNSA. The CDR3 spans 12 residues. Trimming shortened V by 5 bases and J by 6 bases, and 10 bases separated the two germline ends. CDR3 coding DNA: TGTGCCAGCAGCCAGGTTATTGCTGAAGCTTTCTTT. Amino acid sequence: CASSQVIAEAFF.

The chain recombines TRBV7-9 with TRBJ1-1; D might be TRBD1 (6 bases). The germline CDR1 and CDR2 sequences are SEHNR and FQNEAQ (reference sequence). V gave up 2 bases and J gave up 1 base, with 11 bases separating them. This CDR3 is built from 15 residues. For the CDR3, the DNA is TGTGCCAGCAGCTTAATAGTAGGGGGGAACACTGAAGCTTTCTTT. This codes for CASSLIVGGNTEAFF.

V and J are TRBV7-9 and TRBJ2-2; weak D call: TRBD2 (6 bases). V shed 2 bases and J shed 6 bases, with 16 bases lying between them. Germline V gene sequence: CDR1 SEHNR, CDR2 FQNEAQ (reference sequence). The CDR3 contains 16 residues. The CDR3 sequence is CASSLRGGSGSGELFF. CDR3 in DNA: TGTGCCAGCAGCTTAAGGGGTGGTAGCGGATCCGGGGAGCTGTTTTTT.

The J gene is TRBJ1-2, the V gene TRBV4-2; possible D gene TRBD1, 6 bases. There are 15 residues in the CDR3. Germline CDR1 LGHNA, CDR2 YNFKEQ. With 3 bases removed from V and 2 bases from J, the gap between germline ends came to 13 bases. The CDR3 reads CASSQASQGNYGYTF. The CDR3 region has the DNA TGTGCCAGCAGCCAGGCGTCACAGGGAAACTATGGCTACACCTTC.